A selection of T cell receptor beta chains follows, all from one sample in a study of PD-L1 blockade in urothelial cancer. Generated by immunoSEQ multiplex PCR, the TCRdb table keeps only in-frame clones and is missing some. Here the sample spans about 52,000 clones, 60% to 80% being singletons. The material was PBMCs, obtained around atezolizumab (anti-PD-L1) treatment. These receptors came from a man aged 70 or older with urothelial cancer. Both conserved end residues are part of each CDR3. D genes are given only for firm matches. A row's size may be missing; if present it is once, few, many or a size class.

TRBJ1-1 TRBV7-2 . few CASSLSHGNTEAFF TGTGCCAGCAGCTTATCGCACGGTAACACTGAAGCTTTCTTT
TRBJ2-5 TRBV10-3 TRBD2 once CAISGGNQETQYF TGTGCCATCTCCGGGGGGAACCAAGAGACCCAGTACTTC
TRBJ1-6 TRBV7-9 TRBD1 . CASRQDRVNSPLHF TGTGCCAGCCGCCAGGACAGGGTTAATTCACCCCTCCACTTT
TRBJ2-7 TRBV29-1 TRBD1 . CSVVVGGGQGGEQYF TGCAGCGTTGTGGTGGGTGGGGGACAGGGAGGCGAGCAGTACTTC
TRBJ1-1 TRBV5-4 TRBD1 once CASSLDRGRAEAFF TGTGCCAGCAGCTTGGACAGGGGACGGGCTGAAGCTTTCTTT
TRBJ2-2 TRBV14 TRBD2 . CASSQASGRSTGELFF TGTGCCAGCAGCCAAGCTAGCGGGAGGTCCACCGGGGAGCTGTTTTTT
TRBJ2-1 TRBV7-9 TRBD2 . CASSLWAGTSGGSPNEQFF TGTGCCAGCAGCTTATGGGCCGGGACTAGCGGGGGGTCCCCCAATGAGCAGTTCTTC
TRBJ2-6 TRBV6-6 . . CASSYFFSGANVLTF TGTGCCAGCAGTTACTTCTTCTCTGGGGCCAACGTCCTGACTTTC
TRBJ1-5 TRBV6-6 . . CASSGRDSNQPQHF TGTGCCAGCAGTGGGAGGGATAGCAATCAGCCCCAGCATTTT
TRBJ1-6 TRBV19 TRBD1 . CASSIIGGQNNSPLHF TGTGCCAGTAGTATTATCGGGGGACAGAATAATTCACCCCTCCACTTT
TRBJ2-7 TRBV2 TRBD1 . CASSEEQGASYEQYF TGTGCCAGCAGTGAAGAGCAGGGGGCCTCCTACGAGCAGTACTTC
TRBJ2-7 TRBV6-5 TRBD1 . CATGDRGRYEQYF TGTGCCACCGGTGACAGGGGGCGCTACGAGCAGTACTTC
TRBJ2-7 TRBV21-1 . . CASSKARLYF TGTGCCAGCAGCAAAGCGCGCCTCTACTTC
TRBJ2-1 TRBV7-9 TRBD1 . CASSRANRGQGFSEQFF TGTGCCAGCAGCCGAGCAAATAGGGGACAGGGCTTCAGCGAGCAGTTCTTC
TRBJ2-3 TRBV29-1 TRBD1 . CSVEARDRITDTQYF TGCAGCGTTGAAGCTCGGGACAGAATCACAGATACGCAGTATTTT
TRBJ2-2 TRBV9 TRBD2 . CASSETSGGATGELFF TGTGCCAGCAGCGAGACTAGCGGGGGGGCCACCGGGGAGCTGTTTTTT
TRBJ2-7 TRBV10-1 TRBD2 once CASSERAGGGASYEQYF TGCGCCAGCAGTGAGAGAGCCGGCGGGGGGGCCTCCTACGAGCAGTACTTC
TRBJ2-4 TRBV4-3 TRBD2 . CASSQEVGLEGTSGRNIQYF TGCGCCAGCAGCCAAGAAGTGGGACTGGAGGGGACTAGCGGGAGAAACATTCAGTACTTC
TRBJ1-2 TRBV11-2 . once CASSLDSAYTGSGYTF TGTGCCAGCAGCTTAGATAGCGCTTACACGGGGTCTGGCTACACCTTC
TRBJ2-7 TRBV7-8 TRBD2 few CASTPRSKRDSYEQYF TGTGCCAGCACCCCCCGGAGCAAGCGGGACTCCTACGAGCAGTACTTC
TRBJ1-1 TRBV19 . . CASIGQRNTEAFF TGTGCCAGTATTGGACAGCGGAACACTGAAGCTTTCTTT
TRBJ2-3 TRBV7-9 . . CASSPLPGSRADTQYF TGTGCCAGCAGCCCTCTCCCCGGGAGTAGAGCAGATACGCAGTATTTT
TRBJ1-1 TRBV5-1 . . CASSLGDGGGTEAFF TGCGCCAGCAGCTTGGGGGACGGGGGGGGTACTGAAGCTTTCTTT
TRBJ2-1 TRBV7-8 TRBD2 . CASFKTGTSETEQFF TGTGCCAGCTTTAAAACTGGGACTAGCGAAACTGAGCAGTTCTTC
TRBJ2-5 TRBV9 . . CASSDQIRETQYF TGTGCCAGCAGCGACCAGATCCGCGAGACCCAGTACTTC
TRBJ2-3 TRBV5-1 TRBD2 . CASSLGSGKLAGSTDTQYF TGCGCCAGCAGCTTGGGTTCTGGGAAGCTAGCGGGTAGCACAGATACGCAGTATTTT
TRBJ1-2 TRBV2 . . CASSPLFGSRGYTF TGTGCCAGCAGTCCCCTCTTCGGGTCTCGGGGCTACACCTTC
TRBJ2-7 TRBV5-1 TRBD2 . CASSLAVRTSGTRGGEQYF TGCGCCAGCAGCTTGGCCGTGAGGACTAGCGGAACCCGGGGGGGGGAGCAGTACTTC
TRBJ1-1 TRBV5-4 . . CASSLVDRGYTEAFF TGTGCCAGCAGCTTGGTAGATAGAGGGTACACTGAAGCTTTCTTT
TRBJ1-2 TRBV5-4 . once CASSLAGGRDYNYGYTF TGTGCCAGCAGCTTGGCCGGTGGCAGGGATTATAACTATGGCTACACCTTC
TRBJ2-5 TRBV9 TRBD2 once CASSMSGRTETQYF TGTGCCAGCAGCATGAGCGGGAGGACTGAGACCCAGTACTTC
TRBJ1-4 TRBV5-1 TRBD1 once CASSLTGRATNEKLFF TGCGCCAGCAGTTTGACAGGGAGAGCAACTAATGAAAAACTGTTTTTT
TRBJ2-7 TRBV4-1 TRBD1 . CASSQNDRGSYEQYF TGCGCCAGCAGCCAGAACGACAGGGGCAGCTACGAGCAGTACTTC
TRBJ2-1 TRBV19 TRBD2 . CASSTETSGGYNEQFF TGTGCCAGTAGTACCGAAACTAGCGGGGGCTACAATGAGCAGTTCTTC
TRBJ1-5 TRBV7-6 . . CASSLQAYQPQHF TGTGCCAGCAGCTTACAGGCCTATCAGCCCCAGCATTTT
TRBJ2-6 TRBV2 . . CASSGAGAGANVLTF TGTGCCAGCAGTGGAGCAGGGGCTGGGGCCAACGTCCTGACTTTC
TRBJ2-7 TRBV20-1 . few CSAGHPLGQYF TGCAGTGCTGGCCACCCTCTAGGGCAGTACTTC
TRBJ1-2 TRBV11-2 . . CASSLGGAPRDGYTF TGTGCCAGCAGCTTAGGTGGGGCCCCCCGGGATGGCTACACCTTC
TRBJ2-1 TRBV5-1 . . CASSLAGLGGGDEQFF TGCGCCAGCAGCTTGGCCGGTCTAGGGGGCGGGGATGAGCAGTTCTTC
TRBJ2-7 TRBV5-5 TRBD1 . CASSLAGTDEQYF TGTGCCAGCAGCTTGGCTGGGACAGACGAGCAGTACTTC
TRBJ2-1 TRBV7-8 TRBD2 . CASSSGLAGVGEQFF TGTGCCAGCAGCTCTGGACTAGCGGGAGTAGGTGAGCAGTTCTTC